A single sample gave rise to the 27 T cell receptor beta chains below, sequenced in a study of follicular helper T cells after annual influenza vaccination. Time point indicated: 2014-2015 season, pre-vaccination. Sequencing was performed with immunoSEQ multiplex PCR; in TCRdb, only in-frame clones are kept and a portion is missing. The sample has about 27,000 clones; about four fifths are singletons. Sequenced material: CXCR5+ CD38- circulating T follicular helper cells from blood, taken on the day of influenza vaccination. Subset defined: circulating Tfh, non-naive CD4+CXCR5+PD-1+ (ICOS+CD38+ or ICOS-CD38-). The origin of the receptors is an adult who received the influenza vaccine.

The sample holds a few counts of this clone. The chain couples TRBV7-2 to TRBJ2-1, with D perhaps matching TRBD1 (6 bases). The CDR3 consists of 12 residues. Germline values: CDR1 SGHTA, CDR2 FQGNSA. Trimming stripped 3 bases from V and 7 bases from J, with 7 bases between. The CDR3 DNA follows: TGTGCCAGCAGCTTGGACAGAAATGAGCAGTTCTTC. Protein product: CASSLDRNEQFF.

The chain is built from TRBV5-1 and TRBJ2-5, with D possibly TRBD1 on 5 matching bases. This CDR3 spans 15 amino acids. Germline V gene data show CDR1 as SGHRS and CDR2 as YFSETQ. Deletions cut 3 bases from V and 2 bases from J, with 14 bases between. CDR3 nucleotide sequence: TGCGCCAGCAGCTCAACAGGAGACGTACAAGAGACCCAGTACTTC. This encodes CASSSTGDVQETQYF.

The rearrangement joins TRBV5-6 to TRBJ2-1; TRBD2 matches at 11 bases. The germline CDR1 and CDR2 sequences are SGHDT and YYEEEE. Trimming removed 5 bases from V and 6 bases from J; junction bases left unmatched: 7. This CDR3 region has 15 residues. The CDR3 coding sequence is TGTGCCAGCAGTTCAACTAGCGGGGGTACCAATGAGCAGTTCTTC. This translates into CASSSTSGGTNEQFF.

This clone has just a few counts. The gene calls are TRBV25-1 and TRBJ1-5; D not certain. The length of the CDR3 is 15 residues. The V end lost 1 base, the J end lost 1 base, and 8 bases lay between the germline ends. The V gene's germline CDR1 is MGHDK and CDR2 SYGVNS. The DNA of the CDR3 is TGTGCCAGCAGTGAATGCCGGGTCAGCAATCAGCCCCAGCATTTT. This translates into CASSECRVSNQPQHF. The full variable domain, in which reference TRBV25-1 and TRBJ1-5 provide the parts outside the CDR3, is EADIYQTPRYLVIGTGKKITLECSQTMGHDKMYWYQQDPGMELHLIHYSYGVNSTEKGDLSSESTVSRIRTEHFPLTLESARPSHTSQYLCASSECRVSNQPQHFGDGTRLSIL.

CDR3 bases: TGTGCCAGCAACAGGGGGAATGCCTACGAGCAGTACTTC. It encodes CASNRGNAYEQYF. The chain combines TRBV6-6 with TRBJ2-7, with TRBD1 matching 8 bases. With 7 bases clipped from V and 2 bases from J, the junction kept 4 bases outside the gene matches. CDR3 length: 13 amino acids. Germline CDR1 MNHNY, CDR2 SVGAGI (reference sequence).

This chain links TRBV2 with TRBJ2-2; D call uncertain. V shed 4 bases and J shed 2 bases, with 8 bases lying between them. Per germline, CDR1 SNHLY and CDR2 FYNNEI. The CDR3 runs to 14 residues. The CDR3 loop reads CASSVTVNTGELFF. CDR3 nucleotides: TGTGCCAGCAGTGTGACTGTCAACACCGGGGAGCTGTTTTTT.

The gene calls are TRBV6-6 and TRBJ2-1; 11 positions match TRBD2. The V gene end was trimmed by 4 bases and the J gene end by 3 bases; junction bases not matched to a gene: 5. The CDR3 runs to 16 residues. Germline V lookup: CDR1 MNHNY, CDR2 SVGAGI (reference sequence). The CDR3 loop is CASSFVTSGNYNEQFF. The CDR3 nucleotides are TGTGCCAGCAGTTTCGTGACTAGCGGGAACTACAATGAGCAGTTCTTC.

This clone was found a few times. The rearrangement uses TRBV6-1 and TRBJ2-2; D is unclear. From germline, CDR1 is MNHNS and CDR2 SASEGT. V was cut by 2 bases and J by 0 bases, with 4 bases left in between. This CDR3 region has 14 residues. CDR3 coding DNA: TGTGCCAGCAGTGAAACGGCGAACACCGGGGAGCTGTTTTTT. Residues: CASSETANTGELFF.

The chain uses TRBV18 and TRBJ1-1; D may be TRBD1 (5 bases). Germline CDR1 is KGHSH and CDR2 is LQKENI. The CDR3 covers 13 residues. Between the trimmed V and J ends, which lost 3 bases and 1 base, there was a span of 6 bases. Written as DNA, the CDR3 is TGTGCCAGCTCACCGGGGCAGAACACTGAAGCTTTCTTT. This sequence encodes CASSPGQNTEAFF.

Remarks on this clone: Other DNA sequences in the sample encode the same CDR3. The gene calls are TRBV15 and TRBJ2-6; TRBD1 matches at 8 bases. Germline CDR1 is LNHNV and CDR2 is YYDKDF (reference sequence). J lost 1 base, V lost 2 bases, and 16 bases had no gene match. The CDR3 loop spans 21 amino acids. CDR3 DNA: TGTGCCACCAGCAGACAGATATACGGGACAGGACTTAAGTCTGGGGCCAACGTCCTGACTTTC. The encoded protein is CATSRQIYGTGLKSGANVLTF.

The chain employs TRBV18 and TRBJ2-7, with 7 bases fitting TRBD2. V shed 6 bases, J shed 4 bases, and the junction held 12 bases outside the gene matches. From germline, CDR1 is KGHSH and CDR2 LQKENI. This CDR3 is built from 15 residues. The CDR3 protein is CASSPGTTTNYEQYF. The CDR3 nucleotides read TGTGCCAGCTCCCCCGGGACTACCACCAATTACGAGCAGTACTTC.

J is TRBJ2-3 and V is TRBV4-2; no clear D gene. CDR3 size: 13 residues. Germline assignment: CDR1 LGHNA and CDR2 YNFKEQ. Trimming took off 7 bases at V and 1 base at J, with 9 bases between the two ends. The CDR3 DNA follows: TGTGCCAGCACCTTGTCAGGCACAGATACGCAGTATTTT. Translated, it gives CASTLSGTDTQYF.

A single count supports this clone. The chain carries TRBV20-1 and TRBJ2-5; no clear D gene. Trimming took 5 bases from V and 5 from J, leaving 9 bases between them. In germline, CDR1 is DFQATT, CDR2 SNEGSKA (reference sequence). The CDR3 is 11 amino acids. This chain's CDR3 is CSAVVRETQYF. The CDR3 DNA reads TGCAGTGCTGTCGTCAGGGAGACCCAGTACTTC.

The chain carries TRBV14 and TRBJ1-2; the match to TRBD1 covers 7 bases. The CDR3 is made up of 15 amino acids. Looked up from germline, CDR1 is SGHDN and CDR2 is FVKESK. With V trimmed by 4 bases and J by 4 bases, 9 bases remained unmatched. The CDR3 nucleotides are TGTGCCAGCAGCCGAAGGACAGGATTTAGCTATGGCTACACCTTC. This encodes CASSRRTGFSYGYTF.

The chain employs TRBV5-6 and TRBJ1-6; TRBD1 agrees at 7 bases. From germline, CDR1 is SGHDT and CDR2 YYEEEE. V shed 3 bases, J shed 4 bases, and the junction held 10 bases outside the gene matches. CDR3 size: 17 residues. CDR3 residues: CASSSKGAMGYNSPLHF. The CDR3 DNA follows: TGTGCCAGCAGCTCTAAGGGGGCAATGGGTTATAATTCACCCCTCCACTTT. The whole variable domain, filled in from reference TRBV5-6 and TRBJ1-6, reads DAGVTQSPTHLIKTRGQQVTLRCSPKSGHDTVSWYQQALGQGPQFIFQYYEEEERQRGNFPDRFSGHQFPNYSSELNVNALLLGDSALYLCASSSKGAMGYNSPLHFGNGTRLTVT.

V and J are TRBV30 and TRBJ1-1; 7 nucleotides align to TRBD1. This CDR3 is 14 amino acids long. Germline V gene data show CDR1 as GTSNPN and CDR2 as SVGIG (reference sequence). J gave up 2 bases and V 3 bases, and 6 bases lay outside the gene matches. The CDR3 nucleotides are TGTGCCTGGAGGGTACAGGGGCCTAACACTGAAGCTTTCTTT. It yields the protein CAWRVQGPNTEAFF.

The chain uses TRBV5-6 and TRBJ1-2; D is perhaps TRBD1 (5 bases). CDR3 length equals 14 residues. Looked up from germline, CDR1 is SGHDT and CDR2 is YYEEEE. The V end was cut by 0 bases, the J end by 4 bases, with 10 bases between. The CDR3: CASSLGGSTYGYTF. The DNA of the CDR3 is TGTGCCAGCAGCTTGGGGGGCTCAACCTATGGCTACACCTTC.

This clone was observed a single time. The chain employs TRBV6-1 and TRBJ2-2, with 8 bases aligning to TRBD1. This CDR3 has 15 amino acids. Germline CDR1 MNHNS, CDR2 SASEGT. V was pared by 7 bases and J by 2 bases, with 6 bases of the junction left unmatched. CDR3 sequence reads: CASTPGTGNTGELFF. The CDR3 nucleotides read TGTGCCAGCACCCCCGGGACAGGCAACACCGGGGAGCTGTTTTTT.

V is TRBV5-1 and J is TRBJ2-3, with no clear D. CDR1 and CDR2 (germline): SGHRS, YFSETQ. This CDR3 has 13 residues. Trimming stripped 6 bases from V and 3 bases from J, with 11 bases between. In DNA form, the CDR3 reads TGCGCCAGCACCGAAGGAGCGACAGATACGCAGTATTTT. Translation: CASTEGATDTQYF. Variable domain in full (rest from reference TRBV5-1 and TRBJ2-3): KAGVTQTPRYLIKTRGQQVTLSCSPISGHRSVSWYQQTPGQGLQFLFEYFSETQRNKGNFPGRFSGRQFSNSRSEMNVSTLELGDSALYLCASTEGATDTQYFGPGTRLTVL.

The table lists this clone with a few counts. V gene TRBV6-5 combines with J gene TRBJ1-3; D is unclear. V shed 8 bases and J shed 0 bases, with 11 bases lying between them. Germline V CDR1 and CDR2: MNHEY, SVGAGI. CDR3 size: 14 residues. The CDR3 region is CASFSLSSGNTIYF. In nucleotides, the CDR3 is TGTGCCAGCTTTTCTCTGAGCTCTGGAAACACCATATATTTT.

This clone was detected a few times. This rearrangement joins TRBV7-8 to TRBJ2-6; no firm D call. Germline assignment: CDR1 SGHVS and CDR2 FQNEAQ. The length of the CDR3 is 15 residues. V lost 2 bases to trimming and J lost 2 bases, with 7 bases between them. The CDR3 DNA follows: TGTGCCAGCAGCTTAACAGTAACTGGGGCCAACGTCCTGACTTTC. Translating gives CASSLTVTGANVLTF. The full variable domain, with the rest looked up from reference TRBV7-8 and TRBJ2-6, is GAGVSQSPRYKVAKRGQDVALRCDPISGHVSLFWYQQALGQGPEFLTYFQNEAQLDKSGLPSDRFFAERPEGSVSTLKIQRTQQEDSAVYLCASSLTVTGANVLTFGAGSRLTVL.

The chain employs TRBV2 and TRBJ2-1, with a tentative D call TRBD1 (6 bases). CDR1 is SNHLY, CDR2 FYNNEI, per germline. Between the trimmed V and J ends, which lost 8 bases and 7 bases, there was a span of 12 bases. CDR3 size: 12 residues. In DNA form, the CDR3 reads TGTGCCAGCGGGACAATCGGGAATGAGCAGTTCTTC. Amino acids: CASGTIGNEQFF.

The V gene is TRBV5-1, the J gene TRBJ2-1; 10 positions agree with TRBD2. With V trimmed by 1 base and J by 4 bases, 5 bases remained unmatched. Germline V lookup: CDR1 SGHRS, CDR2 YFSETQ. The CDR3 is 16 residues long. The chain's CDR3 is CASSLSAGGPYNEQFF. For the CDR3, the DNA is TGCGCCAGCAGCTTGTCAGCGGGAGGGCCATACAATGAGCAGTTCTTC.

This clone was observed a few times. V is TRBV19 and J is TRBJ1-5; D is unclear. Trimming pared 6 bases from V and 3 bases from J, leaving 9 bases between. CDR3 length equals 13 residues. Germline loops: CDR1 LNHDA, CDR2 SQIVND (reference sequence). The CDR3 DNA reads as TGTGCCAGTAGGACGGAGGACAATCAGCCCCAGCATTTT. It encodes CASRTEDNQPQHF.

This clone was detected only once. This chain joins TRBV9 and TRBJ1-6, with a weak D call TRBD1 (6 bases). From germline, CDR1 is SGDLS and CDR2 YYNGEE. Trimming removed 1 base at V and 8 bases at J, with 10 bases between. The CDR3 has 14 residues. CDR3 nucleotides: TGTGCCAGCAGCGTAACGGACAGCTATTCACCCCTCCACTTT. Protein sequence: CASSVTDSYSPLHF.

The chain uses TRBV19 and TRBJ2-7; TRBD2 is a possible D gene (6 bases). Trimming cost V 5 bases and J 4 bases, with 12 bases left between them. There are 13 residues in the CDR3. CDR1 LNHDA and CDR2 SQIVND come from the germline V gene (reference sequence). CDR3 in DNA: TGTGCCAGTAGTCCGCGGGGCCCTTACGAGCAGTACTTC. Protein: CASSPRGPYEQYF.

The rearrangement uses TRBV27 and TRBJ1-5, with 8 bases fitting TRBD1. The ends lost 5 bases at V and 2 bases at J; junction bases unmatched: 11. The CDR3 loop spans 17 amino acids. Germline V gene sequence: CDR1 MNHEY, CDR2 SMNVEV (reference sequence). CDR3 sequence reads: CASSPHRGTGGNQPQHF. DNA of the CDR3: TGTGCCAGCAGTCCTCACAGGGGGACAGGCGGCAATCAGCCCCAGCATTTT.